The TCR beta chain under discussion was sequenced for a study of T-cell reconstitution after alpha-beta-depleted transplantation in children. During its preparation, the TCRbeta library received unique molecular identifiers. TCRdb reprocessed the PCR reads with MiXCR, giving one entry per CDR3 protein. Of roughly 200,000 distinct CDR3 sequences listed, around 9.5% are singletons. This clonotype was counted a few times. The CDR3 is made up of 15 amino acids. CDR1 is SGHRS and CDR2 is YFSETQ in the germline V gene. The ends were cut back, 6 bases at V and 5 bases at J, with 20 bases in the middle. The sequence was collected from a human donor who donated a stem cell graft to a child with acute lymphoblastic leukemia. The chain links TRBV5-1 to TRBJ2-5; D may be TRBD1 (7 bases). The sequences come from PBMCs from the stem cell graft donor, collected from the stem cell graft. The CDR3 loop is CASMGGQPDGETQYF. CDR3 coding DNA: TGCGCCAGCATGGGGGGACAGCCGGATGGGGAGACCCAGTACTTC.